Sequencing of this T cell receptor (beta chain) was carried out in a study of identical twins. V was trimmed by 1 base and J by 12 bases, leaving 7 bases between them. This CDR3 contains 11 residues. This clonotype has a count of ten or more. Through template switching, a universal primer site was introduced, and the cDNA contained unique molecular identifiers. TCRdb processed the 5' RACE reads anew with MiXCR; each CDR3 protein has one entry. This table has about 690,000 distinct CDR3 sequences, roughly 6% appearing once. The V gene is TRBV12-3 or TRBV12-4, the J gene TRBJ2-1; D is perhaps TRBD2 (5 bases). The receptor comes from a man in his late teens or twenties in good health. Sequencing was done on a sample of naive T cells sorted from blood. The CDR3 protein is CASSLEEGQFF. CDR3 nucleotides: TGTGCCAGCAGTTTAGAAGAGGGGCAGTTCTTC.